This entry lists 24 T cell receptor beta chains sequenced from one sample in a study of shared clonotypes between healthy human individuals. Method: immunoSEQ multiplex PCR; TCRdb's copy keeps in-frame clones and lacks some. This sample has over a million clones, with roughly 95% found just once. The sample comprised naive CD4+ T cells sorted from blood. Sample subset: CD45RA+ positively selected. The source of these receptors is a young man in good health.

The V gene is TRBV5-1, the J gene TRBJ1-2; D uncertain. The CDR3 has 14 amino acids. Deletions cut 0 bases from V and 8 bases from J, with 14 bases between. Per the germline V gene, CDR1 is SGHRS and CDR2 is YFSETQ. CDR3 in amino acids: CASSLVTTLGGYTF. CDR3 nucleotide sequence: TGCGCCAGCAGCTTGGTTACCACCCTAGGCGGCTACACCTTC. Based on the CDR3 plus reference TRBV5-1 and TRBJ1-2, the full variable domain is KAGVTQTPRYLIKTRGQQVTLSCSPISGHRSVSWYQQTPGQGLQFLFEYFSETQRNKGNFPGRFSGRQFSNSRSEMNVSTLELGDSALYLCASSLVTTLGGYTFGSGTRLTVV.

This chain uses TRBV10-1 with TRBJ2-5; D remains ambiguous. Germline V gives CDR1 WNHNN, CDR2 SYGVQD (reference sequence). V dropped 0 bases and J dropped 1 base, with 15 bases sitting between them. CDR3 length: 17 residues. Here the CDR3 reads CASSESGPRRGQETQYF. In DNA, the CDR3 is TGCGCCAGCAGTGAGTCAGGCCCCAGGAGAGGCCAAGAGACCCAGTACTTC.

The CDR3 loop is CASSGDRGNNYGYTF. In DNA, the CDR3 is TGTGCCAGCAGCGGAGACAGGGGAAATAACTATGGCTACACCTTC. V gene TRBV5-6 combines with J gene TRBJ1-2; 8 bases agree with TRBD1. J gave up 1 base and V 4 bases, and 6 bases lay outside the gene matches. In germline, CDR1 is SGHDT, CDR2 YYEEEE. The CDR3 runs 15 residues.

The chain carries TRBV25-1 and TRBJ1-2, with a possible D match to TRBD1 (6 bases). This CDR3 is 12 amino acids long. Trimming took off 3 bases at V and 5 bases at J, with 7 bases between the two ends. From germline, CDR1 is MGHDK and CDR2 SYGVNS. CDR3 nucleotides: TGTGCCAGCAGTGACAGGGGTTATGGCTACACCTTC. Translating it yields CASSDRGYGYTF.

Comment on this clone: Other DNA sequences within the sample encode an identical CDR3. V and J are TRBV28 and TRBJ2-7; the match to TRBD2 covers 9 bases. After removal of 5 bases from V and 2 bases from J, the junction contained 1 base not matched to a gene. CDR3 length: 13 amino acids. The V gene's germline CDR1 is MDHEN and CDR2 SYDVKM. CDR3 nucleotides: TGTGCCAGCAGTCTAGCGGGGACCTACGAGCAGTACTTC. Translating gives CASSLAGTYEQYF.

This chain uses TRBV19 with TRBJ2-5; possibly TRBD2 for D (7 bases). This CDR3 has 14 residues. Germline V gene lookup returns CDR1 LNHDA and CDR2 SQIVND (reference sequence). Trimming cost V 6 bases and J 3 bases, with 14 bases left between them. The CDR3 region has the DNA TGTGCCAGTAGAGATACAGGGAGGGAAGAGACCCAGTACTTC. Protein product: CASRDTGREETQYF.

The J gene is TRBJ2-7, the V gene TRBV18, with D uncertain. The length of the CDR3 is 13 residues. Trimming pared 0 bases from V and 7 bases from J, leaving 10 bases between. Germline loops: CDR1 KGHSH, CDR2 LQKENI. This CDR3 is CASSPPTGREQYF. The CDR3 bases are TGTGCCAGCTCACCACCGACCGGGCGGGAGCAGTACTTC.

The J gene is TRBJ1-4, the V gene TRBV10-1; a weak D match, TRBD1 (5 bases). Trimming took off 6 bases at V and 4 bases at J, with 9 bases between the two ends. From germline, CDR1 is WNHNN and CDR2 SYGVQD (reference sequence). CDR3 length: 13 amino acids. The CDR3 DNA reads TGCGCCAGCAGCCGGGGCGGTAATGAAAAACTGTTTTTT. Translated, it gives CASSRGGNEKLFF.

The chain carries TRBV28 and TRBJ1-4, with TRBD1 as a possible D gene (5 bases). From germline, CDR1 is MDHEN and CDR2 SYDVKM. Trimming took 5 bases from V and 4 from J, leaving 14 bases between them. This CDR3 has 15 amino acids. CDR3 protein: CASSPLGQSNEKLFF. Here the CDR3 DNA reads TGTGCCAGCAGTCCCTTGGGGCAGAGTAATGAAAAACTGTTTTTT.

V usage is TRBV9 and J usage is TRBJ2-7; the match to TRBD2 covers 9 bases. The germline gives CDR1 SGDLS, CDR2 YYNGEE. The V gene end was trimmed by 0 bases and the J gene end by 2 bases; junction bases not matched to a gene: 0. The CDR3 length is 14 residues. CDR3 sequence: CASSVGLAAYEQYF. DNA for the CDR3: TGTGCCAGCAGCGTAGGACTAGCGGCCTACGAGCAGTACTTC.

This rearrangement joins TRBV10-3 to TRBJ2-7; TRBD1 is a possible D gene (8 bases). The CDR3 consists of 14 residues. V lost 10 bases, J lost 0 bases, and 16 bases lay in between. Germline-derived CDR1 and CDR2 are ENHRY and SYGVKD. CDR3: CATRGDRTSYEQYF. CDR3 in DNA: TGTGCCACCCGGGGGGACAGGACCTCCTACGAGCAGTACTTC.

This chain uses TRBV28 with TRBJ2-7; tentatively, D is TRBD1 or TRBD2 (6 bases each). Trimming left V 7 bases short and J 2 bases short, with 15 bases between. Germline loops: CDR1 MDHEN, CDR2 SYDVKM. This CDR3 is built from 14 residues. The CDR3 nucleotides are TGTGCCAGCACCCCAGGGGCGGGGCCCTACGAGCAGTACTTC. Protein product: CASTPGAGPYEQYF.

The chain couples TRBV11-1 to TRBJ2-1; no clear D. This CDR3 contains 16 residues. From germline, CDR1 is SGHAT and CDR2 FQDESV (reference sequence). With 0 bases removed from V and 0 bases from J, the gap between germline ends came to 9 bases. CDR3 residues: CASSLAIRSSYNEQFF. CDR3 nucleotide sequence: TGTGCCAGCAGCTTAGCGATCCGTAGCTCCTACAATGAGCAGTTCTTC. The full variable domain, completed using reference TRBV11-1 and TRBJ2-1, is EAEVAQSPRYKITEKSQAVAFWCDPISGHATLYWYRQILGQGPELLVQFQDESVVDDSQLPKDRFSAERLKGVDSTLKIQPAELGDSAMYLCASSLAIRSSYNEQFFGPGTRLTVL.

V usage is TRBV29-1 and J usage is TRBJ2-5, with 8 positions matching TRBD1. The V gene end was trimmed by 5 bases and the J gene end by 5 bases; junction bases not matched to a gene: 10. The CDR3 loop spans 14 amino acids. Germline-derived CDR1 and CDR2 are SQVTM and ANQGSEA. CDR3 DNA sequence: TGCAGCGTTCCCCTTCCAGGGGGCTGGGAGACCCAGTACTTC. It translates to CSVPLPGGWETQYF. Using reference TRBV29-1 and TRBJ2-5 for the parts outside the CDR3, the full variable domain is SAVISQKPSRDICQRGTSLTIQCQVDSQVTMMFWYRQQPGQSLTLIATANQGSEATYESGFVIDKFPISRPNLTFSTLTVSNMSPEDSSIYLCSVPLPGGWETQYFGPGTRLLVL.

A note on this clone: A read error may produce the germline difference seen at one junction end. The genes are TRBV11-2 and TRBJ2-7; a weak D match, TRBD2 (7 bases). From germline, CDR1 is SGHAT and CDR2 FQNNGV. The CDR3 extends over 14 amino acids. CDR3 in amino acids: CASSLETGGGPQNF. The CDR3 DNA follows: TGTGCCAGCAGCTTGGAAACGGGCGGGGGCCCACAGAACTTC.

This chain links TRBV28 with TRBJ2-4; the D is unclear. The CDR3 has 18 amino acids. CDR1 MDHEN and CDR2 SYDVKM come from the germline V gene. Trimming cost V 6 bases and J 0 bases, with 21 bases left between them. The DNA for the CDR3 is TGTGCCAGCAGGAATCAGTACAGTACTTCGTCAGCCAAAAACATTCAGTACTTC. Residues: CASRNQYSTSSAKNIQYF. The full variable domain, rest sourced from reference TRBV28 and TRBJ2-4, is DVKVTQSSRYLVKRTGEKVFLECVQDMDHENMFWYRQDPGLGLRLIYFSYDVKMKEKGDIPEGYSVSREKKERFSLILESASTNQTSMYLCASRNQYSTSSAKNIQYFGAGTRLSVL.

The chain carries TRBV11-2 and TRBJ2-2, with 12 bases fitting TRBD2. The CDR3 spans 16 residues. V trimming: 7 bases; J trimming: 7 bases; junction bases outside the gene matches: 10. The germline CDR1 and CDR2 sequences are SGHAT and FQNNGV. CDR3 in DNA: TGTGCCAGCATGCACTGGCTAGCGGGAGGGAACGGGGAGCTGTTTTTT. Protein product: CASMHWLAGGNGELFF.

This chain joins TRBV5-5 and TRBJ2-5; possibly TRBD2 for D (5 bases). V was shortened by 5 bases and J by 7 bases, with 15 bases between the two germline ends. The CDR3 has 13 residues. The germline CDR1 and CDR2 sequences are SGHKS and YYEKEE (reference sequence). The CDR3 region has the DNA TGTGCCAGCAGTGACTCCGGGGTTGGGACCCAGTACTTC. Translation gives CASSDSGVGTQYF.

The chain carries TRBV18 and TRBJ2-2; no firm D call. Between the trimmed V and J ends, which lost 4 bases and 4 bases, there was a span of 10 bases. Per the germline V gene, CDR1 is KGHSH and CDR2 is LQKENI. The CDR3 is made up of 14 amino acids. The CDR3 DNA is TGTGCCAGCTCACTTACGCCGCCCACCGGGGAGCTGTTTTTT. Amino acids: CASSLTPPTGELFF. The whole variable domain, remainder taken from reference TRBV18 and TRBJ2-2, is NAGVMQNPRHLVRRRGQEARLRCSPMKGHSHVYWYRQLPEEGLKFMVYLQKENIIDESGMPKERFSAEFPKEGPSILRIQQVVRGDSAAYFCASSLTPPTGELFFGEGSRLTVL.

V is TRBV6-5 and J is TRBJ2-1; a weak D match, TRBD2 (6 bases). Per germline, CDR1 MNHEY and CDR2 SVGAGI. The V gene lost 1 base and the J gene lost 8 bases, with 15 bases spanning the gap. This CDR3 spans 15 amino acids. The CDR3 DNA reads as TGTGCCAGCAGTTACTTGTCGGGGGTGGGCGATGAGCAGTTCTTC. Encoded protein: CASSYLSGVGDEQFF.

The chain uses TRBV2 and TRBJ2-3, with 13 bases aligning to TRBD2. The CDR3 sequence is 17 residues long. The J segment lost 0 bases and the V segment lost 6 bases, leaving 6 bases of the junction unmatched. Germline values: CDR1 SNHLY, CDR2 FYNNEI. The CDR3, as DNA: TGTGCCAGCAGGGGGACTAGCGGGACCCTTAGCACAGATACGCAGTATTTT. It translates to CASRGTSGTLSTDTQYF.

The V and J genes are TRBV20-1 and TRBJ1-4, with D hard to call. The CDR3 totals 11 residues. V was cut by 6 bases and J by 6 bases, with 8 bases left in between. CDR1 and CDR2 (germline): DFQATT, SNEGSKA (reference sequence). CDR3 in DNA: TGCAGTGCCTCCGCATATGAAAAACTGTTTTTT. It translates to CSASAYEKLFF.

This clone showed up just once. DNA for the CDR3: TGTGCCAGCAGTACGCCCAGGGGGAGCTCCTACGAGCAGTACTTC. Amino acid sequence: CASSTPRGSSYEQYF. The chain uses TRBV27 and TRBJ2-7; TRBD1 agrees at 7 bases. Trimming removed 5 bases from V and 0 bases from J; junction bases left unmatched: 7. Germline CDR1 is MNHEY and CDR2 is SMNVEV (reference sequence). The CDR3 spans 15 residues.

The CDR3 here is CASSLDGGDLSPGYTF. The DNA of the CDR3 is TGCGCCAGCAGCTTGGATGGGGGGGATCTTTCCCCTGGCTACACCTTC. V is TRBV5-1 and J is TRBJ1-2; D may be TRBD1 (5 bases). Deletions cut 0 bases from V and 7 bases from J, with 19 bases between. Per germline, CDR1 SGHRS and CDR2 YFSETQ. The length of the CDR3 is 16 residues.